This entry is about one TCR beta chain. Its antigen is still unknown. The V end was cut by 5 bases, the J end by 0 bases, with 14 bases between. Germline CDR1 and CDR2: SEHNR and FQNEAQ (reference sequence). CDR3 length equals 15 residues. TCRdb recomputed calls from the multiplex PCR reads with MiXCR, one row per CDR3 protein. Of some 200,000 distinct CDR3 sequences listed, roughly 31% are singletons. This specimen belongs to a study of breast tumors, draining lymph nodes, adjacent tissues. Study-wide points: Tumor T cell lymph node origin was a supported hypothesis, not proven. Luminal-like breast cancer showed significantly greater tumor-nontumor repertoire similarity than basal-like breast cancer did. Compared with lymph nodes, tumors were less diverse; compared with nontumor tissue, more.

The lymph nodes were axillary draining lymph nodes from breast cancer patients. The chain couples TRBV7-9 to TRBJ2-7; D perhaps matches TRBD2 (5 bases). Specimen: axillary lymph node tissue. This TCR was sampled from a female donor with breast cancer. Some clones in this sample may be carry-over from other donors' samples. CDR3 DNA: TGTGCCAGCAGCGTAAAAGCGGAGCTCTCCTACGAGCAGTACTTC. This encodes CASSVKAELSYEQYF.